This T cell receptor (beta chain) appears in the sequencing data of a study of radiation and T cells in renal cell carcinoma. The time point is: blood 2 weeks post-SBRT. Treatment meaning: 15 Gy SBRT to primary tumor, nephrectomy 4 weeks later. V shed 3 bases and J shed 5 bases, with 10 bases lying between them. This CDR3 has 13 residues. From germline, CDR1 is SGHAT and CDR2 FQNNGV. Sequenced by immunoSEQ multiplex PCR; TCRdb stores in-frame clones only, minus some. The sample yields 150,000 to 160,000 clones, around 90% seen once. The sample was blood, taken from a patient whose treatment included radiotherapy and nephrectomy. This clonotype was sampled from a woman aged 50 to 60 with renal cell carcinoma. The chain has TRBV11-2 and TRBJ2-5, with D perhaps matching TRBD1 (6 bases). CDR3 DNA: TGTGCCAGCAGCTTCGGACAGCGGGAGACCCAGTACTTC. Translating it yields CASSFGQRETQYF.